What follows describes a single T cell receptor beta chain. These data belong to a study of T-cell reconstitution after alpha-beta-depleted transplantation in children. The TCRbeta library incorporated unique molecular identifiers. Each CDR3 protein gets one entry after TCRdb re-called the PCR reads with MiXCR. The sample consists of 500,000 or so distinct CDR3 sequences, about 33% of them appearing once. The CDR3 is 18 residues long. CDR1 is SGHTA, CDR2 FQGTGA, per germline. Losses at the gene ends were 1 base for V and 2 bases for J; bases not matched to a gene: 12. V gene TRBV7-3 combines with J gene TRBJ1-1, with 8 bases matching TRBD1. The receptor comes from a human donor who donated a stem cell graft to a child with aplastic anemia. This specimen was PBMCs from the stem cell graft donor, taken from the stem cell graft. This CDR3 reads CASSLIPGQVHFNTEAFF. The CDR3 DNA sequence: TGTGCCAGCAGCTTAATCCCGGGACAGGTACACTTTAACACTGAAGCTTTCTTT.